The clone carrying this T cell receptor beta chain was observed a handful of times. Its antigen remains unidentified. TCRdb fed the RACE reads into MiXCR, producing one record per CDR3 protein. The profile shows over 85,000 distinct CDR3 sequences, approximately 9% of them singletons. Indicated time point: healthy volunteer bleed at 2 weeks. Blood, whole and unfractionated, served as the source for total RNA extraction. This entry belongs to a study of human T cells and chemical hapten exposure. Study background: TCR yields per sample varied mostly from small pooled library volume differences. Findings and limits, study-wide: Unchanged with DPC sensitization were TCRs above 1 in 1000 frequency.

The CDR3 runs to 13 residues. The V and J ends lost 2 bases and 9 bases respectively, with 14 bases between them. Germline CDR1 is MDHEN and CDR2 is SYDVKM. The chain combines TRBV28 with TRBJ2-7; D call uncertain. The sequence was collected from a female donor in good health. Some clones in this sample may be carry-over from other donors' samples. Specimen: whole blood. The CDR3 sequence: CASSLRDLRGQYF. DNA for the CDR3: TGTGCCAGCAGTTTACGAGACCTACGAGGGCAGTACTTC.